This T cell receptor (beta chain) comes out of a study of blood T cells in healthy people across ages. V was pared by 3 bases and J by 1 base, with 8 bases between. This CDR3 comprises 14 residues. Germline values: CDR1 SGHTA, CDR2 FQGNSA. The table lists this clonotype with many counts. A J-beta primer mix and a sample-barcoded 5' primer were used in a second PCR of roughly 6 to 11 cycles. MiXCR, run by TCRdb on the 5' RACE reads, gives a single entry per CDR3 protein. Of hundreds of thousands of distinct CDR3 sequences in the sample, about 30% were seen once. The specimen was blood. The receptor was derived from an elderly woman in good health. The chain joins TRBV7-2 to TRBJ2-3; D unclear. The CDR3 DNA reads TGTGCCAGCAGCTTGGGCGTCCGCACAGATACGCAGTATTTT. It codes for CASSLGVRTDTQYF.